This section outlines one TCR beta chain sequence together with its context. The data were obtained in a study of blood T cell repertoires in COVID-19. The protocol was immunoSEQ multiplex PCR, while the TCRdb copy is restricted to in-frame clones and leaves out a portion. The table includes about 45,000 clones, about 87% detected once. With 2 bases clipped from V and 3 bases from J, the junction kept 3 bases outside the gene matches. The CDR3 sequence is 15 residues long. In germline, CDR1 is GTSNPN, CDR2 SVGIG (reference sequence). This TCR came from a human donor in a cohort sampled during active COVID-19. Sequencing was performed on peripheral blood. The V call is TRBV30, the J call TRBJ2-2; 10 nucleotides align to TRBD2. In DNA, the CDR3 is TGTGCCTGGAGTTCAGCGGGAGGGCACACCGGGGAGCTGTTTTTT. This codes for CAWSSAGGHTGELFF. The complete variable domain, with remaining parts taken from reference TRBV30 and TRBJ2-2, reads SQTIHQWPATLVQPVGSPLSLECTVEGTSNPNLYWYRQAAGRGLQLLFYSVGIGQISSEVPQNLSASRPQDRQFILSSKKLLLSDSGFYLCAWSSAGGHTGELFFGEGSRLTVL.